These 18 T cell receptor beta chains came from one sample sequenced in a study of identical twins. TCRdb called the 5' RACE reads again in MiXCR, with one record for every CDR3 protein. The table records around 250,000 distinct CDR3 sequences, approximately 8.6% of them present only once. The sample was also linked to a second study, of yellow fever vaccine responses in identical twins.

The specimen sequenced was CD8+ T cells sorted from blood. All receptors derive from a woman aged 18-35 years in good health.

This chain uses TRBV5-4 with TRBJ2-2, with D possibly being TRBD1 or TRBD2 (5 bases each). The ends were cut back, 0 bases at V and 2 bases at J, with 11 bases in the middle. The CDR3 contains 16 residues. The germline gives CDR1 SGHNT, CDR2 YYREEE (reference sequence). Written as DNA, the CDR3 is TGTGCCAGCAGCTTGGAGCCAGGGAGTAACACCGGGGAGCTGTTTTTT. This gives the protein CASSLEPGSNTGELFF.

This clonotype has a handful of counts. The chain carries TRBV27 and TRBJ2-2; the D gene is possibly TRBD1 (6 bases). The CDR3 is made up of 15 amino acids. Trimming removed 2 bases at V and 3 bases at J, with 10 bases between. CDR1 MNHEY and CDR2 SMNVEV come from the germline V gene (reference sequence). The CDR3 protein is CASSLVDSYTGELFF. In nucleotides, the CDR3 is TGTGCCAGCAGTTTAGTGGACAGCTACACCGGGGAGCTGTTTTTT.

This clonotype was seen many times. The chain recombines TRBV6-1 with TRBJ1-4; 8 positions agree with TRBD1. Germline CDR1 MNHNS, CDR2 SASEGT. This CDR3 contains 17 residues. The J segment lost 3 bases and the V segment lost 6 bases, leaving 12 bases of the junction unmatched. The CDR3 loop is CASSNDWTGSPNEKLFF. DNA for the CDR3: TGTGCCAGCAGCAACGACTGGACAGGGAGTCCTAATGAAAAACTGTTTTTT.

This clonotype was seen only a few times. This chain uses TRBV11-2 with TRBJ2-7, with 12 bases matching TRBD2. CDR1 SGHAT and CDR2 FQNNGV come from the germline V gene. CDR3 length: 18 amino acids. V gave up 5 bases and J gave up 3 bases; unmatched junction bases: 14. CDR3 in DNA: TGTGCCAGCAGCCGCGGGGAAGGGTTGACTAGCGGGAGCTACGAGCAGTACTTC. Residues: CASSRGEGLTSGSYEQYF.

The rearrangement joins TRBV27 to TRBJ2-3, with D unresolved. V lost 1 base and J lost 2, with 4 bases in between. The CDR3 is 13 residues long. Germline V CDR1 and CDR2: MNHEY, SMNVEV (reference sequence). The CDR3 region is CASSLWVTDTQYF. The CDR3 DNA sequence: TGTGCCAGCAGTTTATGGGTCACAGATACGCAGTATTTT.

The rearrangement links TRBV6-1 to TRBJ1-5; weak D call: TRBD1 (5 bases). V lost 6 bases to trimming and J lost 2 bases, with 14 bases between them. Germline CDR1 and CDR2: MNHNS and SASEGT. The CDR3 is made up of 15 amino acids. The DNA of the CDR3 is TGTGCCAGCAGCAGCTCGACGGGGGGCAATCAGCCCCAGCATTTT. Translation gives CASSSSTGGNQPQHF.

This clonotype was detected a few times. The chain combines TRBV7-6 with TRBJ2-2; TRBD1 matches at 10 bases. CDR1 is SGHVS and CDR2 is FNYEAQ in the germline V gene. V shed 5 bases and J 6 bases; nucleotides not matched to a gene: 6. The CDR3 has 15 amino acids. CDR3 DNA sequence: TGTGCCAGCAGCGGACGACAGGGGGCCGCCGGGGAGCTGTTTTTT. Amino acids: CASSGRQGAAGELFF.

This clonotype was picked up many times. The gene calls are TRBV20-1 and TRBJ1-1; the D is unclear. The CDR3 runs to 14 residues. Germline V CDR1 and CDR2: DFQATT, SNEGSKA (reference sequence). The V and J ends lost 6 bases and 2 bases respectively, with 16 bases between them. In nucleotides, the CDR3 is TGCAGTGCAACTACCCGTCGGATAAACACTGAAGCTTTCTTT. This translates into CSATTRRINTEAFF.

This clonotype qualifies as medium-sized. The chain carries TRBV20-1 and TRBJ2-1; 9 bases are shared with TRBD1. Germline assignment: CDR1 DFQATT and CDR2 SNEGSKA (reference sequence). V was pared by 3 bases and J by 5 bases, with 8 bases of the junction left unmatched. This CDR3 has 15 residues. The CDR3 nucleotides are TGCAGTGCTAGCAGCCGGGACAGGGCCGACAATGAGCAGTTCTTC. This translates into CSASSRDRADNEQFF.

This chain joins TRBV4-1 and TRBJ2-3; D gene ambiguous. The CDR3 is 14 residues long. Germline lookup yields CDR1 MGHRA and CDR2 YSYEKL. Trimming took off 3 bases at V and 0 bases at J, with 7 bases between the two ends. The CDR3 DNA reads TGCGCCAGCAGCCATTTTAGGAGCACAGATACGCAGTATTTT. Its translation is CASSHFRSTDTQYF.

In this sample, this clonotype turned up a few times. The CDR3 sequence is CASIHPPGQGADTQYF. CDR3 bases: TGTGCCAGCATTCACCCCCCGGGACAGGGGGCAGATACGCAGTATTTT. The V gene is TRBV6-2 or TRBV6-3, the J gene TRBJ2-3, with 11 bases lining up with TRBD1. V lost 7 bases, J lost 4 bases, and 10 bases stayed unmatched. The CDR3 covers 16 residues. Germline V gives CDR1 MNHEY, CDR2 SVGEGT.

This clonotype was observed a few times. The V and J genes are TRBV15 and TRBJ2-2; D unresolved. There are 12 residues in the CDR3. The germline V gene has CDR1 LNHNV and CDR2 YYDKDF (reference sequence). Trimming stripped 4 bases from V and 9 bases from J, with 9 bases between. Here the CDR3 DNA reads TGTGCCACCAGCAATTACGCCAGGGAGCTGTTTTTT. Residues: CATSNYARELFF.

This clonotype was seen many times. The chain combines TRBV12-3 or TRBV12-4 with TRBJ1-1, with D uncertain. Deletions cut 1 base from V and 1 base from J, with 7 bases between. The CDR3 length is 14 residues. This chain's CDR3 is CASSLGAPNTEAFF. The DNA of the CDR3 is TGTGCCAGCAGTTTAGGTGCTCCGAACACTGAAGCTTTCTTT.

In its sample, this clonotype was seen a few times. The V call is TRBV15, the J call TRBJ2-1; weak D call: TRBD1 (6 bases). Trimming removed 4 bases from V and 6 bases from J, with 13 bases in between. Germline CDR1 is LNHNV and CDR2 is YYDKDF (reference sequence). The CDR3 extends over 14 amino acids. Written as DNA, the CDR3 is TGTGCCACCAGCACAAGAAGGACAGTCAATGAGCAGTTCTTC. Residues: CATSTRRTVNEQFF.

This clonotype was seen a handful of times. The chain carries TRBV9 and TRBJ2-1, with 9 bases that match TRBD1. Unmatched junction bases numbered 10, after V lost 3 bases and J lost 12 bases. CDR1 is SGDLS and CDR2 is YYNGEE in the germline V gene. CDR3 length equals 14 residues. As DNA, the CDR3 is TGTGCCAGCAGCGCGCCTCAAACAGGGGGCATGCAGTTCTTC. Amino acid sequence: CASSAPQTGGMQFF.

CDR3 in DNA: TGCGCCAGCAGACTAGAAAATGGGGCAGATACGCAGTATTTT. It codes for CASRLENGADTQYF. The genes are TRBV5-1 and TRBJ2-3, with TRBD2 as a possible D gene (5 bases). The V end was cut by 5 bases, the J end by 4 bases, with 14 bases between. The CDR3 is 14 residues long. Germline V gene sequence: CDR1 SGHRS, CDR2 YFSETQ.

This clonotype was seen ten or more times. V gene TRBV4-3 combines with J gene TRBJ2-1; tentatively, D is TRBD1 (5 bases). Germline loops: CDR1 LGHNA, CDR2 YSLEER. V gave up 0 bases and J gave up 3 bases, with 9 bases separating them. There are 15 residues in the CDR3. The CDR3 is CASSQDLTDYNEQFF. In nucleotides, the CDR3 is TGCGCCAGCAGCCAAGATCTGACAGACTACAATGAGCAGTTCTTC.

This clonotype showed up just a few times. The rearrangement joins TRBV3-1 to TRBJ1-6; D is uncertain. Germline assignment: CDR1 LGHDT and CDR2 YNNKEL (reference sequence). V lost 3 bases to trimming and J lost 2 bases, with 8 bases between them. The CDR3 sequence is 15 residues long. CDR3 residues: CASSHTRTYNSPLHF. The CDR3 region has the DNA TGTGCCAGCAGCCATACAAGGACCTATAATTCACCCCTCCACTTT.